The 10 T cell receptor beta chains below were found in one sample sequenced in a study of shared clonotypes between healthy human individuals (dated by TCRdb to between 2020 and 2021). Library construction relied on the immunoSEQ multiplex PCR assay. In its TCRdb copy, this immuneACCESS table keeps in-frame sequences only and misses some clones. Where compared with another copy, unresolved V genes explain less than half of these, and the others have no known cause. The sample table shows approximately 2.3 million clones, and over 85% are seen once. Under 0.45% of the sample belongs to the ten largest clones. Sequenced material: naive CD4+ T cells from PBMCs. According to the study, the label for this sample's cell subset or site signals: CD45RA+ positively selected. The receptors were gathered from a man aged 18 to 29 in good health. Some clones in this sample may be carry-over from other donors' samples.

V and J are TRBV29-1 and TRBJ1-1; D not certain. The CDR3 has 13 amino acids. V shed 7 bases and J shed 7 bases, with 19 bases lying between them. The germline gives CDR1 SQVTM, CDR2 ANQGSEA. Here the CDR3 reads CSGMTGKLGEAFF. DNA for the CDR3: TGCAGCGGAATGACCGGGAAGTTAGGTGAAGCTTTCTTT.

CDR3 DNA sequence: TGTGCCAGCAGCTTGATTCCTTCGGGGGCCCTAGAGACCCAGTACTTC. Protein sequence: CASSLIPSGALETQYF. The V gene is TRBV7-3, the J gene TRBJ2-5, with D perhaps being TRBD1 or TRBD2 (6 bases each). The CDR3 length is 16 residues. V lost 3 bases and J 4 bases, leaving 18 bases between the germline ends. Germline assignment: CDR1 SGHTA and CDR2 FQGTGA.

A word on this clone: The same CDR3 arises from other DNA sequences in this sample as well. This chain links TRBV5-1 with TRBJ2-7; 11 nucleotides match TRBD2. The CDR3 loop spans 15 amino acids. Per the germline V gene, CDR1 is SGHRS and CDR2 is YFSETQ. The J segment lost 7 bases and the V segment lost 0 bases, leaving 6 bases of the junction unmatched. This chain's CDR3 is CASSLAGLAGGEQYF. The CDR3 bases are TGCGCCAGCAGCTTGGCGGGTCTAGCGGGAGGTGAGCAGTACTTC.

This clone was seen more than once but under ten times. The chain employs TRBV4-1 and TRBJ2-7, with a weak D call TRBD1 (6 bases). Germline CDR1 and CDR2: MGHRA and YSYEKL. Trimming pared 4 bases from V and 3 bases from J, leaving 10 bases between. This CDR3 region has 13 residues. For the CDR3, the DNA is TGCGCCAGCAGCCGGACAGAGAGCTACGAGCAGTACTTC. Encoded protein: CASSRTESYEQYF.

The V and J genes are TRBV5-1 and TRBJ2-7; the match to TRBD1 covers 12 bases. This CDR3 spans 15 amino acids. J gave up 6 bases and V 4 bases, and 8 bases lay outside the gene matches. The germline gives CDR1 SGHRS, CDR2 YFSETQ. CDR3 amino acids: CASSGPGQGAGEQYF. The CDR3 region has the DNA TGCGCCAGCAGCGGGCCGGGACAGGGGGCAGGCGAGCAGTACTTC.

The genes are TRBV7-3 and TRBJ2-3, with 12 bases fitting TRBD2. In germline, CDR1 is SGHTA, CDR2 FQGTGA. V shed 4 bases, J shed 2 bases, and the junction held 4 bases outside the gene matches. The CDR3 has 16 residues. Here the CDR3 reads CASSWGLAGLTDTQYF. CDR3 in DNA: TGTGCCAGCAGCTGGGGACTAGCGGGTCTCACAGATACGCAGTATTTT. Full variable domain (missing parts from reference TRBV7-3 and TRBJ2-3): GAGVSQTPSNKVTEKGKYVELRCDPISGHTALYWYRQSLGQGPEFLIYFQGTGAADDSGLPNDRFFAVRPEGSVSTLKIQRTERGDSAVYLCASSWGLAGLTDTQYFGPGTRLTVL.

V usage is TRBV19 and J usage is TRBJ2-2, with D possibly being TRBD1 (5 bases). From germline, CDR1 is LNHDA and CDR2 SQIVND (reference sequence). This CDR3 has 13 residues. V lost 3 bases, J lost 5 bases, and 7 bases lay in between. The DNA of the CDR3 is TGTGCCAGTAGTATCCAGGGTACCGGGGAGCTGTTTTTT. This translates into CASSIQGTGELFF.

Details on this clone: One end of the junction does not line up with germline, which may come from a read error. The chain employs TRBV7-9 and TRBJ1-2; TRBD1 matches 10 bases. This CDR3 is 14 amino acids long. Germline CDR1 reads SEHNR; CDR2 reads FQNEAQ (reference sequence). The CDR3 here is CASSRPGTGVTSVF. In nucleotides, the CDR3 is TGTGCCAGCAGCCGCCCAGGGACAGGGGTTACCTCCGTCTTC.

In this sample, this clone turned up once. Written as DNA, the CDR3 is TGTGCCAGCAGGGGGACTAGCGGGAACACCGGGGAGCTGTTTTTT. This sequence encodes CASRGTSGNTGELFF. V is TRBV7-9 and J is TRBJ2-2; 11 bases match TRBD2. This CDR3 is 15 amino acids long. Per the germline V gene, CDR1 is SEHNR and CDR2 is FQNEAQ (reference sequence). V lost 6 bases, J lost 1 base, and 1 base stayed unmatched.

This clone was recorded once. This sequence joins TRBV5-5 and TRBJ1-1; D is unclear. Trimming removed 5 bases at V and 0 bases at J, with 11 bases between. This CDR3 has 14 amino acids. Germline V CDR1 and CDR2: SGHKS, YYEKEE (reference sequence). CDR3 in amino acids: CASRTQPMNTEAFF. In nucleotides, the CDR3 is TGTGCCAGCAGGACTCAGCCTATGAACACTGAAGCTTTCTTT.